This TCR beta chain emerged from a study of blood T cells in healthy people across ages. This clonotype has more than one count but fewer than ten. It was with a sample-barcoded 5' primer and a J-beta primer mix that a second PCR of about 7 to 12 cycles was run. In TCRdb, the 5' RACE reads were re-called with MiXCR into one record per CDR3 protein. The table includes 450,000 to 700,000 distinct CDR3 sequences, 25% to 30% detected once. Trimming shortened V by 6 bases and J by 0 bases, and 12 bases separated the two germline ends. Per the germline V gene, CDR1 is MNHEY and CDR2 is SMNVEV (reference sequence). There are 14 residues in the CDR3.

The material sequenced was blood. The receptor was derived from a woman in her sixties or seventies in good health. The gene calls are TRBV27 and TRBJ2-7; tentatively, D is TRBD1 or TRBD2 (5 bases each). This CDR3 reads CASRKAGSSYEQYF. The CDR3 bases are TGTGCCAGCAGGAAAGCAGGGAGCTCCTACGAGCAGTACTTC.